This T cell receptor (beta chain) was sequenced for a study of T cells after yellow fever vaccination. About the study: Researchers used SMART-Seq v4 Ultra Low Input to prepare fractions that had low cell numbers.

General study findings and limits: Though it reached lower strength, the secondary response hit its peak faster, day 5 versus 15.

TCRdb reprocessed the 5' RACE reads with MiXCR, giving one entry per CDR3 protein. The sample has about 580,000 distinct CDR3 sequences, 17% seen once; the top ten hold around 16%. About this clonotype: Its antigen is still unknown.

CDR3 length: 14 amino acids. V was shortened by 1 base and J by 4 bases, with 8 bases between the two germline ends. Germline CDR1 and CDR2: SGHVS and FNYEAQ. The chain employs TRBV7-6 and TRBJ1-5; D unresolved. Sequencing used PBMCs, obtained around 5 days after the first yellow fever vaccination. The sequence was obtained from a man aged 18 to 29 who received the YFV17D yellow fever vaccine. Written as DNA, the CDR3 is TGTGCCAGCAGCTTAGGCGCCCTAAATCAGCCCCAGCATTTT. Protein sequence: CASSLGALNQPQHF.